The source of this T cell receptor beta chain is a study of CD8+ T cells in alopecia areata. Study summary: Dosing with tofacitinib proceeded for 6 to 18 months, followed by 6 months off drug. General study findings and limits: Mice gave a clearer picture of TCR sharing than patients did, possibly for HLA-related reasons.

Turning to this clone: The antigen remains unidentified.

Following extraction, RNA underwent reverse transcription to cDNA, which served as the sequencing template. Measured with immunoSEQ multiplex PCR; TCRdb has only the in-frame clones, and not every one. The profile covers about 190,000 clones, with roughly 70% appearing a single time and 1.3% taken by the ten largest. This CDR3 contains 12 residues. V lost 5 bases and J lost 8, with 15 bases in between. From germline, CDR1 is GTSNPN and CDR2 SVGIG (reference sequence). Treatment indicated: oral pan-JAK inhibitor, 5-10 mg twice daily. It was from alopecia areata patients that lesional scalp punch biopsies and peripheral blood were collected.

The sequencing here drew on CD4+ T cells sorted from blood, taken around week 50, from a patient treated with tofacitinib. The TCR sequence derives from a human donor with alopecia areata. The chain combines TRBV30 with TRBJ1-2; tentative D call: TRBD1 (5 bases). The CDR3 protein is CAWARDQGGYTF. The DNA for the CDR3 is TGTGCCTGGGCCCGGGACCAGGGAGGCTACACCTTC.